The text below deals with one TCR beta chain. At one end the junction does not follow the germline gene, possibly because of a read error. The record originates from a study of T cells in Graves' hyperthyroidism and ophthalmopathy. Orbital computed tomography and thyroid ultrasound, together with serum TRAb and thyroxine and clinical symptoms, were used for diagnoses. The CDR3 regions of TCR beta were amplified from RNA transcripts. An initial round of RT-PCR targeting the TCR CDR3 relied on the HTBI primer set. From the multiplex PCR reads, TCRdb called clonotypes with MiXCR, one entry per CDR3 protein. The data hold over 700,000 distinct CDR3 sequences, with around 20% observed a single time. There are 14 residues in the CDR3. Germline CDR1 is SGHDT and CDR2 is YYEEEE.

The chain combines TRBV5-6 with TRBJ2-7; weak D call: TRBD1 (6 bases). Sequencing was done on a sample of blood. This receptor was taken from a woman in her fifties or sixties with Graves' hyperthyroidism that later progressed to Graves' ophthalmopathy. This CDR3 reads CASSLVNRAYEQYF. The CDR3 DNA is TGTGCCAGCAGCTTAGTTAACAGGGCCTATGAGCAGTACTTC.